The clone carrying this T cell receptor (beta chain) came up a few times. Its cognate antigen is unknown. Using RNA transcripts as the source, TCR beta CDR3 regions were amplified. A first-round RT-PCR of the TCR CDR3 used the HTBI primer set. TCRdb ran MiXCR on the multiplex PCR reads and lists one entry per CDR3 protein. The repertoire holds about 660,000 distinct CDR3 sequences, with less than 45% as singletons. This sample is drawn from a study of T cells in Graves' hyperthyroidism and ophthalmopathy. Study-wide results and limits: In blood, most of the thyroid clonotypes expanded above 0.001 were also present. Separation of ophthalmopathy from stable hyperthyroidism was achieved by a 13 V-J model.

Germline assignment: CDR1 SGHVS and CDR2 FNYEAQ. This CDR3 has 14 amino acids. Trimming removed 6 bases from V and 6 bases from J; junction bases left unmatched: 7. Input material: peripheral blood or thyroid tissue (not recorded which). The rearrangement links TRBV7-6 to TRBJ1-1; 10 bases agree with TRBD1. The receptor comes from an adult man with Graves' disease, either hyperthyroidism or ophthalmopathy (not recorded which). The CDR3 here is CASRPDRGVSEAFF. As DNA, the CDR3 is TGTGCCAGCAGACCGGACAGGGGGGTCTCTGAAGCTTTCTTT.